This note documents a single T cell receptor beta chain sequence. CDR1 and CDR2 from the germline V gene are KGHSH and LQKENI. This CDR3 has 16 residues. Unmatched junction bases numbered 5, after V lost 3 bases and J lost 3 bases. Every bit of the isolated RNA underwent reverse transcription, so sequencing read expressed TCRB transcripts. Data came from immunoSEQ multiplex PCR; TCRdb stores just in-frame clones and leaves some out. This table holds some 900,000 clones, about a sixth found once. The data stem from a study of beta chain features in type 1 diabetes. Sorting of CD4+ naive, central memory, regulatory and stem cell-like memory cells was performed via CD45RO/CCR7/CD25/CD127/CD95/CD27.

The sample was naive CD4+ T cells from blood. The rearrangement joins TRBV18 to TRBJ2-2, with TRBD1 identical over 9 bases. This clonotype originated in a woman aged 18-29 years in good health. CDR3 sequence reads: CASSPQGTGYTGELFF. In DNA, the CDR3 is TGTGCCAGCTCACCTCAGGGGACAGGGTACACCGGGGAGCTGTTTTTT. Based on the CDR3 plus reference TRBV18 and TRBJ2-2, the full variable domain is NAGVMQNPRHLVRRRGQEARLRCSPMKGHSHVYWYRQLPEEGLKFMVYLQKENIIDESGMPKERFSAEFPKEGPSILRIQQVVRGDSAAYFCASSPQGTGYTGELFFGEGSRLTVL.